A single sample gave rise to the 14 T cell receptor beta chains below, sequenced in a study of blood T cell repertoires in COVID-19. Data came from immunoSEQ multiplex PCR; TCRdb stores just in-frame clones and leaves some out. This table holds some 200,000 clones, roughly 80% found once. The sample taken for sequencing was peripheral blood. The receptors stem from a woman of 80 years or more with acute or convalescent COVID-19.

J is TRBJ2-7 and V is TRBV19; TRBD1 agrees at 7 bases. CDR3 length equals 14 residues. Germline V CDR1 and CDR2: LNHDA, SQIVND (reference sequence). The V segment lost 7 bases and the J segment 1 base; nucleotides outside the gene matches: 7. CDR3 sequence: CASNNRGESYEQYF. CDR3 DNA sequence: TGTGCCAGTAATAACAGGGGCGAGTCCTACGAGCAGTACTTC.

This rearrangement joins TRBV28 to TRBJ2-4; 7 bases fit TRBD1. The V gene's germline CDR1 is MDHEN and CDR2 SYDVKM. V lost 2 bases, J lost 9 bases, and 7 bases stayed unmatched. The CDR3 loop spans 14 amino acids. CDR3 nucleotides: TGTGCCAGCAGTTTAGGACAGGATGATACCATTCAGTACTTC. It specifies CASSLGQDDTIQYF.

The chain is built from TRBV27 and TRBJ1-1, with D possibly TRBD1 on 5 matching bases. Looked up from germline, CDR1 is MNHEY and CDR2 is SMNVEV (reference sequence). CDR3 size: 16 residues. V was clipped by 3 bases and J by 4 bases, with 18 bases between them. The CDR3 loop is CASSFWQGGVGTEAFF. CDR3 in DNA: TGTGCCAGCAGTTTTTGGCAGGGAGGGGTGGGCACTGAAGCTTTCTTT.

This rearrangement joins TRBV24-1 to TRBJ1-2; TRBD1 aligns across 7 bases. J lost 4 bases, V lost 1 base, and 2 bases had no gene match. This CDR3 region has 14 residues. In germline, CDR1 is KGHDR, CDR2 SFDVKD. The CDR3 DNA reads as TGTGCCACCAGTGATTTCACAGGGGTCTATGGCTACACCTTC. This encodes CATSDFTGVYGYTF.

CDR3 in DNA: TGTGCCAGCAGGGGGGGGACAGGGGCCTCACCCCTCCACTTT. Translated: CASRGGTGASPLHF. This chain uses TRBV6-5 with TRBJ1-6, with 10 nucleotides matching TRBD1. V was pared by 6 bases and J by 10 bases, with 6 bases of the junction left unmatched. The CDR3 is 14 amino acids. CDR1 is MNHEY and CDR2 is SVGAGI in the germline V gene.

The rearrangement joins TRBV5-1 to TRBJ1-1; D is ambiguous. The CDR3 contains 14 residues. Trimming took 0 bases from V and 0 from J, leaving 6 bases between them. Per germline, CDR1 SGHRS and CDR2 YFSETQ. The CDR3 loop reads CASSLDNMNTEAFF. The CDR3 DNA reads TGCGCCAGCAGCTTGGACAACATGAACACTGAAGCTTTCTTT.

The CDR3 nucleotides read TGTGCCAGTAGTACCCTCCCGGGGAACAATTCACCCCTCCACTTT. Amino acids: CASSTLPGNNSPLHF. V is TRBV19 and J is TRBJ1-6; the D is unclear. Germline values: CDR1 LNHDA, CDR2 SQIVND (reference sequence). The CDR3 length is 15 residues. V gave up 4 bases and J gave up 7 bases, with 14 bases separating them.

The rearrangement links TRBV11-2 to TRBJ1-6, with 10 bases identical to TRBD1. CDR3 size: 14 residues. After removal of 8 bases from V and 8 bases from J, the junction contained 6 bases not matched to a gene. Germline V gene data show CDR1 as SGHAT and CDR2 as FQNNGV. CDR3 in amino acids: CASGTGQGHSPLHF. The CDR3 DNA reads TGTGCCAGCGGAACGGGACAGGGGCATTCACCCCTCCACTTT.

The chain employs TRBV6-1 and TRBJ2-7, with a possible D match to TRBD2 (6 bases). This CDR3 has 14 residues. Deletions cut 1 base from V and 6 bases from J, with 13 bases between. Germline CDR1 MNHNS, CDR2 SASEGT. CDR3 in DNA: TGTGCCAGCAGTGAAGAGTGGAGGGAACGCGAGCAGTACTTC. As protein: CASSEEWREREQYF.

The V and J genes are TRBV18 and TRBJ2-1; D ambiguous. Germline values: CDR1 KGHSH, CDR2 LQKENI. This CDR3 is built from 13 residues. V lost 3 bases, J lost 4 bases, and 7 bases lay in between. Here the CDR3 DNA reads TGTGCCAGCTCACCGTACGGTTACAATGAGCAGTTCTTC. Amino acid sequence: CASSPYGYNEQFF.

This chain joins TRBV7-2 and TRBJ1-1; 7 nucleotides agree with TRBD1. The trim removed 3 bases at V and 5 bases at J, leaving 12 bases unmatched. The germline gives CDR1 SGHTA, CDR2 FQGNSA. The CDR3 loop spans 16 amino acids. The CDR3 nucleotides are TGTGCCAGCAGCTTGACACCGCAGGGGGTCCGGACTGAAGCTTTCTTT. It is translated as CASSLTPQGVRTEAFF.

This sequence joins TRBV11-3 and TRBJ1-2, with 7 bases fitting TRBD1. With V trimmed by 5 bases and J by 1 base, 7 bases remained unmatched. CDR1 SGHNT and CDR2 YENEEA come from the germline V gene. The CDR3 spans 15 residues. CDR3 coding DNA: TGTGCCAGCAGCCCCGGGGACAGATTTAACTATGGCTACACCTTC. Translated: CASSPGDRFNYGYTF.

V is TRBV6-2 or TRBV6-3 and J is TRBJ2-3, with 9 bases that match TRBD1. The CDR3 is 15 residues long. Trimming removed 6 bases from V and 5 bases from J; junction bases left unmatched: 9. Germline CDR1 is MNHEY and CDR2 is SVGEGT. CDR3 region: CASSQNRGLGDTQYF. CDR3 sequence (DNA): TGTGCCAGCAGCCAAAACAGGGGGCTGGGAGATACGCAGTATTTT.

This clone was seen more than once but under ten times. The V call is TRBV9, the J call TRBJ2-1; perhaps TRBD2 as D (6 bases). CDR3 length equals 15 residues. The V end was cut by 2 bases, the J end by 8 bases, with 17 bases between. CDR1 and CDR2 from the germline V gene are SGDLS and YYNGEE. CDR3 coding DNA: TGTGCCAGCAGCGTCTGGGGGGAGAGGTCCGATGAGCAGTTCTTC. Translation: CASSVWGERSDEQFF. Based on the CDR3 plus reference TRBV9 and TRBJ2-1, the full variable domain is DSGVTQTPKHLITATGQRVTLRCSPRSGDLSVYWYQQSLDQGLQFLIQYYNGEERAKGNILERFSAQQFPDLHSELNLSSLELGDSALYFCASSVWGERSDEQFFGPGTRLTVL.